This TCR beta chain derives from a study of shared clonotypes between healthy human individuals. Study overall: CD4 naive cells filled three plates per donor, CD4 memory three, CD8 naive two and CD8 memory one.

Comments on this clone: The antigen is not known.

CDR1 is SGHRS and CDR2 is YFSETQ in the germline V gene. The CDR3 consists of 17 residues. With 4 bases removed from V and 8 bases from J, the gap between germline ends came to 24 bases. The assay was immunoSEQ multiplex PCR, and TCRdb's table has in-frame clones only and misses some. This sample yields 2 million to 3 million clones, of which approximately 94% are seen a single time; over 0.12% belongs to the top ten. Study-level findings and limits: The sharing of about 5% of naive CD4 clonotypes was seen across a few donors.

The source of this sequence is a man younger than 35 in good health. The sequencing input was naive CD4+ T cells sorted from blood. Subset: CD45RA+ positively selected. This chain connects TRBV5-1 to TRBJ1-4, with D possibly matching TRBD1 (5 bases). DNA of the CDR3: TGCGCCAGCAGCCGCGGGGCTATTTCCAGGCTAGAGGAAAAACTGTTTTTT. It translates to CASSRGAISRLEEKLFF.